Included here is one T cell receptor (beta chain) sequence, with context. Its antigen is as yet unknown. This sample stems from a study of T-cell memory formation after mild COVID-19. Whole-study results and caveats: Whereas later expanders leaned CD4+, clones contracting day 15 to 85 showed a balanced CD4/CD8 makeup.

V lost 4 bases to trimming and J lost 6 bases; unmatched junction nucleotides: 4. This CDR3 is built from 13 residues. The germline V gene has CDR1 SGHRS and CDR2 YFSETQ. 5'RACE primed from the constant segment yielded TCR alpha and TCR beta cDNA libraries bearing sample barcodes and UMIs. TCRdb redid the calling of the 5' RACE reads with MiXCR, one entry per CDR3 protein. Of more than 400,000 distinct CDR3 sequences listed, around a sixth were seen once; the top ten hold roughly an eighth. This receptor was identified in an adult woman who had mild COVID-19 (a few samples of this study predate the infection). Cell type and time point are not known. Specimen: PBMCs or a T cell subset sorted from them (not recorded which). The chain employs TRBV5-1 and TRBJ1-1; 9 bases are shared with TRBD1. CDR3 sequence: CASSVDRGAEAFF. The CDR3 DNA reads TGCGCCAGCAGCGTGGACAGGGGCGCTGAAGCTTTCTTT.